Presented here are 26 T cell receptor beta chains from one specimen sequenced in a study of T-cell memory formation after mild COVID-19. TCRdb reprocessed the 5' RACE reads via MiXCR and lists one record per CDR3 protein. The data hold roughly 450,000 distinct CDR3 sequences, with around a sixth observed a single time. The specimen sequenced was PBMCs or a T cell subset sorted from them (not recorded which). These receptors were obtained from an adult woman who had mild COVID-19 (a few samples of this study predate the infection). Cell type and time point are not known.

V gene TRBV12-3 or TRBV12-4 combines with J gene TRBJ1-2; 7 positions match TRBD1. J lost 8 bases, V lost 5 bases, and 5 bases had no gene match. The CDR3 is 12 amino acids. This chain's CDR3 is CASSPDREGYTF. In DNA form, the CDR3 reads TGTGCCAGCAGTCCCGACAGGGAAGGCTACACCTTC.

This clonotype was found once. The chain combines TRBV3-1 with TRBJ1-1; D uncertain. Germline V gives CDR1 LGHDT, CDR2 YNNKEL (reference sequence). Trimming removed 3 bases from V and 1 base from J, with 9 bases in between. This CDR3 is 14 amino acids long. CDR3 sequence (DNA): TGTGCCAGCAGCCAGAGGCTTGGGAACACTGAAGCTTTCTTT. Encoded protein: CASSQRLGNTEAFF.

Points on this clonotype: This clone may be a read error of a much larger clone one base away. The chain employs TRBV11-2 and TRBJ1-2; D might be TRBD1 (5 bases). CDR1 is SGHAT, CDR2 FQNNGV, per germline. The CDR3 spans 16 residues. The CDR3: CDSSLDPSGGGYGYTF. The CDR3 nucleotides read TGTGACAGCAGCTTAGATCCGTCCGGCGGGGGCTATGGCTACACCTTC.

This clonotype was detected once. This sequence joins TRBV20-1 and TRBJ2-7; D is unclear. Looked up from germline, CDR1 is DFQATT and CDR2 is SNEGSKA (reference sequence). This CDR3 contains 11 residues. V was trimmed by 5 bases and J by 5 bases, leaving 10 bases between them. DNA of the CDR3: TGCAGTGCTGTTATACTCAACGAGCAGTACTTC. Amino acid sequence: CSAVILNEQYF.

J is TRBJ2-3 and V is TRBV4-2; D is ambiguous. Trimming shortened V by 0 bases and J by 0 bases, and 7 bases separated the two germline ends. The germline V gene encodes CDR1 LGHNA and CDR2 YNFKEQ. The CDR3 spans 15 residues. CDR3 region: CASSQDADSTDTQYF. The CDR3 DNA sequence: TGTGCCAGCAGCCAAGACGCAGACAGCACAGATACGCAGTATTTT.

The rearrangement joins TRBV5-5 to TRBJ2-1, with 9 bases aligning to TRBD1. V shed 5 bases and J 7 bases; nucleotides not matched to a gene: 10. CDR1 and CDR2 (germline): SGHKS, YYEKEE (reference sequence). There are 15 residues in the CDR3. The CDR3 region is CASSPGTGYLNEQFF. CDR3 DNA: TGTGCCAGCAGTCCCGGGACAGGGTATTTGAATGAGCAGTTCTTC.

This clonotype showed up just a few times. CDR3 DNA sequence: TGTGCCAGCAGCCCATATCCCGGGACTAGCGGGAACGGGCAGTTCTTC. This encodes CASSPYPGTSGNGQFF. The chain joins TRBV7-3 to TRBJ2-1, with 13 bases aligning to TRBD2. V dropped 5 bases and J dropped 12; count of bases not matched to a gene: 13. CDR3 size: 16 residues. Germline V gives CDR1 SGHTA, CDR2 FQGTGA.

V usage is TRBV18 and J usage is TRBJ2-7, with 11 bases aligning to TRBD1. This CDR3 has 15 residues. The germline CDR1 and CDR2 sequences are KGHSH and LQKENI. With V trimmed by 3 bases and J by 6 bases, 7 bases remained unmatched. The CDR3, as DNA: TGTGCCAGCTCACCGGTCGGACAGGGGGCAGGCGAGCAGTACTTC. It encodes CASSPVGQGAGEQYF.

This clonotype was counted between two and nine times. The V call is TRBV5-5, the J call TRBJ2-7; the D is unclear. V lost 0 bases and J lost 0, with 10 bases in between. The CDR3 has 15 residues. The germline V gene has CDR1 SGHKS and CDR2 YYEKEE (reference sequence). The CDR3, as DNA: TGTGCCAGCAGCTTGGCCGTCCTCAGCTCCTACGAGCAGTACTTC. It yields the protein CASSLAVLSSYEQYF.

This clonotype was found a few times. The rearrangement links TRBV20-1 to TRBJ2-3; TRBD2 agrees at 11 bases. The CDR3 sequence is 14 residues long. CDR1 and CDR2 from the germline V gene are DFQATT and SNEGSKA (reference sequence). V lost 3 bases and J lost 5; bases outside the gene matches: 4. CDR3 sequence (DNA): TGCAGTGCTAGGGGGACTAGCGGAAAAGATACGCAGTATTTT. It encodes CSARGTSGKDTQYF.

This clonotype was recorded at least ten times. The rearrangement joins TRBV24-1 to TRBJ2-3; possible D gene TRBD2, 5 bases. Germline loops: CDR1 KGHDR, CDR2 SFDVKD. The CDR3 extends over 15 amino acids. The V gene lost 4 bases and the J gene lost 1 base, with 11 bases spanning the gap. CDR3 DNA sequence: TGTGCCACCAGTGACAACACTAGGCGCACAGATACGCAGTATTTT. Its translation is CATSDNTRRTDTQYF.

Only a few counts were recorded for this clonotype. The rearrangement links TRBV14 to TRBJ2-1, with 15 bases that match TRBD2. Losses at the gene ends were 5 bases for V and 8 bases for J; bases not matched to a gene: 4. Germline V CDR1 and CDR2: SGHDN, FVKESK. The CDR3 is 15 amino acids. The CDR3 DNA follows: TGTGCCAGCAGCGCGGGACTAGCGGGAGGATATGAGCAGTTCTTC. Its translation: CASSAGLAGGYEQFF. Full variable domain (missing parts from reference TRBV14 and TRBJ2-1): EAGVTQFPSHSVIEKGQTVTLRCDPISGHDNLYWYRRVMGKEIKFLLHFVKESKQDESGMPNNRFLAERTGGTYSTLKVQPAELEDSGVYFCASSAGLAGGYEQFFGPGTRLTVL.

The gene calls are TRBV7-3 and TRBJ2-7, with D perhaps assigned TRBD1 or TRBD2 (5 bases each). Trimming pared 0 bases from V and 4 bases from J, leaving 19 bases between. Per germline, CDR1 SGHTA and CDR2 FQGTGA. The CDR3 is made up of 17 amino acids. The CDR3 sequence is CASSLTSMGSGRYEQYF. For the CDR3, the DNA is TGTGCCAGCAGCTTAACAAGCATGGGGTCGGGACGTTACGAGCAGTACTTC.

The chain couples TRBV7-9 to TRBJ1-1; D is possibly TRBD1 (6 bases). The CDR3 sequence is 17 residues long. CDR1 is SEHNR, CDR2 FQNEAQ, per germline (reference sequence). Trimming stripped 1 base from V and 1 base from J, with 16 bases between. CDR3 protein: CASSLVGGGDPNTEAFF. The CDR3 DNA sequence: TGTGCCAGCAGCTTAGTTGGAGGGGGGGACCCGAACACTGAAGCTTTCTTT.

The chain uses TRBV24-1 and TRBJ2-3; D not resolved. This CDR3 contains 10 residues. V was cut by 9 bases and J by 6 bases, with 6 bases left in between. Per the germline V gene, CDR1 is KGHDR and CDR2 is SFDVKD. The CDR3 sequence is CATGADTQYF. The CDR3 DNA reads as TGTGCCACCGGTGCCGATACGCAGTATTTT.

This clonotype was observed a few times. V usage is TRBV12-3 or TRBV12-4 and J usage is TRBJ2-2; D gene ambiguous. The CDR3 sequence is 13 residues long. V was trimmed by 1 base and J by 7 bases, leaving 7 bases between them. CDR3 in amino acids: CASSLVGSGELFF. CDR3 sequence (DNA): TGTGCCAGCAGTTTAGTTGGCAGCGGGGAGCTGTTTTTT.

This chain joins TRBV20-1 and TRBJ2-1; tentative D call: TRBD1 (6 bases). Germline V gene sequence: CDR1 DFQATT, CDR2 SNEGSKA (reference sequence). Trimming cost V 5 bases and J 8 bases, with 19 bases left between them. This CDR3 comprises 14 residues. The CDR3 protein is CSAPTRARGDEQFF. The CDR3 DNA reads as TGCAGTGCTCCAACCAGGGCCAGGGGTGATGAGCAGTTCTTC.

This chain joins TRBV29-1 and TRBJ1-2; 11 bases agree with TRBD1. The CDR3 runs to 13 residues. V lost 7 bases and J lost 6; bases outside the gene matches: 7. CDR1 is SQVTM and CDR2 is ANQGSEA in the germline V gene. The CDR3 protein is CSAADRGLDGYTF. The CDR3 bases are TGCAGCGCTGCGGACAGGGGGCTGGATGGCTACACCTTC.

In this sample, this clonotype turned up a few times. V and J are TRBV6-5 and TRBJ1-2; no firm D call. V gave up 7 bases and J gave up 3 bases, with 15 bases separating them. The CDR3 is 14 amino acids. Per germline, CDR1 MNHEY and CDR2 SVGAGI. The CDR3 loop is CASTPAPADYGYTF. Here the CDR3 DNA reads TGTGCCAGCACCCCGGCACCTGCGGACTATGGCTACACCTTC.

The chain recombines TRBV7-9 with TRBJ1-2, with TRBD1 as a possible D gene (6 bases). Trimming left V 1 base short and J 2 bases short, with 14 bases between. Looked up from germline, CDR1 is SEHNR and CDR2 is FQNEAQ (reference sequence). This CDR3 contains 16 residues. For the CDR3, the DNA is TGTGCCAGCAGCTTAGTCGGAGGACAGCCGAACTATGGCTACACCTTC. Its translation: CASSLVGGQPNYGYTF.

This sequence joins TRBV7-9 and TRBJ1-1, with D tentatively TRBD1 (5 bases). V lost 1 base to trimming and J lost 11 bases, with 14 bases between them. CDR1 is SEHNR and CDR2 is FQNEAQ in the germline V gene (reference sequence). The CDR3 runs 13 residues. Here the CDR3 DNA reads TGTGCCAGCAGCTTAGAGGGCAGGGTCCGGGCTTTCTTT. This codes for CASSLEGRVRAFF.

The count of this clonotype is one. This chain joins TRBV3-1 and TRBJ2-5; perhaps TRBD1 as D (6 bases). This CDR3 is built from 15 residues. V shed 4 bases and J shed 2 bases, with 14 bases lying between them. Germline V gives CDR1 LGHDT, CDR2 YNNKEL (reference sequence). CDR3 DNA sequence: TGTGCCAGCAGCCGGTTGGGGGCTCAGCAAGAGACCCAGTACTTC. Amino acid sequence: CASSRLGAQQETQYF.

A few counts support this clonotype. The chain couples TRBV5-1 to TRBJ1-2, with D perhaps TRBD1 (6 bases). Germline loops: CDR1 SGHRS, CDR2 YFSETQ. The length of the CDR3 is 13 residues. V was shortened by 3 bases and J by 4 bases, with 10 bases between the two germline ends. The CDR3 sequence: CASSSGDVYGYTF. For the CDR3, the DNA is TGCGCCAGCAGCTCAGGGGATGTCTATGGCTACACCTTC.

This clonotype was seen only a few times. The CDR3 DNA reads TGTGCCAGCAGTGAACTTAAAACCGGGGCTTTCTTT. This gives the protein CASSELKTGAFF. V gene TRBV25-1 combines with J gene TRBJ1-1; D is unresolved. CDR1 and CDR2 from the germline V gene are MGHDK and SYGVNS. There are 12 residues in the CDR3. Between the trimmed V and J ends, which lost 2 bases and 11 bases, there was a span of 12 bases.

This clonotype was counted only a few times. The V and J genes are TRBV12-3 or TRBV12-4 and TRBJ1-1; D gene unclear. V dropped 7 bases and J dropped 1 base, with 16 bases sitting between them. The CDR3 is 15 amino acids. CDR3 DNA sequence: TGTGCCAGCATCTCGGGTGGCGATCGGAACACTGAAGCTTTCTTT. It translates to CASISGGDRNTEAFF.

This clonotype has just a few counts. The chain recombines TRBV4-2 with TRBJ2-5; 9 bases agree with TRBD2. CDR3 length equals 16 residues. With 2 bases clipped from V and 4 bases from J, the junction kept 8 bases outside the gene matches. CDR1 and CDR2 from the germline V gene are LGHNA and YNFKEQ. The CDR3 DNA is TGTGCCAGCAGCCAATTTGAGGGCGGGGGGGCAGAGACCCAGTACTTC. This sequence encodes CASSQFEGGGAETQYF.